A selection of T cell receptor beta chains follows, all from one sample in a study of shared clonotypes between healthy human individuals. Libraries were prepared by immunoSEQ multiplex PCR; TCRdb keeps only in-frame clonotypes and omits some of them. The sample records around 2,000,000 clones, less than 95% being singletons. Specimen: naive CD8+ T cells sorted from blood. These TCRs come from a man aged 18 to 30 in good health. Both conserved end residues are part of each CDR3. The order of the fields is clone size, D gene, J gene, V gene, CDR3 protein, CDR3 DNA. D genes are given only for firm matches. Not all rows give a size; the values are once, few, many and, for expanded clones, a class.

abundance: .; d_gene: .; j_gene: TRBJ2-7; v_gene: TRBV13; CDR3aa: CASSGGYEQYF; CDR3nt: TGTGCCAGCAGTGGCGGGTACGAGCAGTACTTC
abundance: .; d_gene: .; j_gene: TRBJ1-1; v_gene: TRBV5-6; CDR3aa: CASSSFMNTEAFF; CDR3nt: TGTGCCAGCAGCTCGTTTATGAACACTGAAGCTTTCTTT
abundance: .; d_gene: TRBD1; j_gene: TRBJ1-2; v_gene: TRBV6-5; CDR3aa: CASNIDRDNYGYTF; CDR3nt: TGTGCCAGCAATATCGACAGGGACAACTATGGCTACACCTTC
abundance: .; d_gene: .; j_gene: TRBJ2-7; v_gene: TRBV6-1; CDR3aa: CASSEGSAPRDYEQYF; CDR3nt: TGTGCCAGCAGTGAAGGGTCCGCCCCCCGGGACTACGAGCAGTACTTC
abundance: .; d_gene: .; j_gene: TRBJ1-1; v_gene: TRBV9; CDR3aa: CASSVGGVGEAFF; CDR3nt: TGTGCCAGCAGCGTAGGAGGGGTAGGGGAAGCTTTCTTT
abundance: .; d_gene: .; j_gene: TRBJ1-1; v_gene: TRBV28; CDR3aa: CASSFFSEATEAFF; CDR3nt: TGTGCCAGCAGTTTCTTCTCCGAGGCCACTGAAGCTTTCTTT
abundance: .; d_gene: .; j_gene: TRBJ2-2; v_gene: TRBV5-6; CDR3aa: CASSVTNTGELFF; CDR3nt: TGTGCCAGCAGCGTGACTAACACCGGGGAGCTGTTTTTT
abundance: .; d_gene: .; j_gene: TRBJ2-1; v_gene: TRBV7-9; CDR3aa: CASSFSGEQFF; CDR3nt: TGTGCCAGCAGCTTCAGCGGCGAGCAGTTCTTC
abundance: .; d_gene: .; j_gene: TRBJ2-7; v_gene: TRBV6-5; CDR3aa: CASSYSTSGALDEQYF; CDR3nt: TGTGCCAGCAGTTACTCGACGTCAGGGGCACTGGACGAGCAGTACTTC
abundance: .; d_gene: .; j_gene: TRBJ2-7; v_gene: TRBV4-1; CDR3aa: CASSQDGQLSYEQYF; CDR3nt: TGCGCCAGCAGCCAAGATGGGCAGTTATCCTACGAGCAGTACTTC
abundance: .; d_gene: .; j_gene: TRBJ2-7; v_gene: TRBV14; CDR3aa: CASSLGGFGEQYF; CDR3nt: TGTGCCAGCAGCCTAGGAGGTTTCGGCGAGCAGTACTTC
abundance: .; d_gene: TRBD2; j_gene: TRBJ2-7; v_gene: TRBV5-4; CDR3aa: CASSPGLGDYEQYF; CDR3nt: TGTGCCAGCAGCCCGGGACTAGGCGACTACGAGCAGTACTTC
abundance: .; d_gene: TRBD1; j_gene: TRBJ2-7; v_gene: TRBV2; CDR3aa: CASSEAGGIRVNSYEQYF; CDR3nt: TGTGCCAGCAGTGAAGCAGGGGGCATACGGGTAAACTCCTACGAGCAGTACTTC
abundance: .; d_gene: .; j_gene: TRBJ2-3; v_gene: TRBV10-1; CDR3aa: CASSDLLPTDTQYF; CDR3nt: TGCGCCAGCAGTGATTTACTACCCACAGATACGCAGTATTTT
abundance: .; d_gene: .; j_gene: TRBJ2-5; v_gene: TRBV27; CDR3aa: CASSGTQGKETQYF; CDR3nt: TGTGCCAGCAGTGGCACCCAGGGGAAGGAGACCCAGTACTTC
abundance: .; d_gene: .; j_gene: TRBJ1-5; v_gene: TRBV19; CDR3aa: CASSREDYSNQPQHF; CDR3nt: TGTGCCAGTAGTAGGGAGGATTATAGCAATCAGCCCCAGCATTTT
abundance: .; d_gene: .; j_gene: TRBJ1-6; v_gene: TRBV5-6; CDR3aa: CASSLEQNNSPLHF; CDR3nt: TGTGCCAGCAGCTTGGAACAGAATAATTCACCCCTCCACTTT
abundance: .; d_gene: .; j_gene: TRBJ2-7; v_gene: TRBV27; CDR3aa: CASSLGGRGYEQYF; CDR3nt: TGTGCCAGCAGTTTGGGGGGGCGCGGATACGAGCAGTACTTC
abundance: once; d_gene: .; j_gene: TRBJ1-1; v_gene: TRBV19; CDR3aa: CASSIGRGNPNTEAFF; CDR3nt: TGTGCCAGTAGTATAGGGCGGGGAAATCCGAACACTGAAGCTTTCTTT
abundance: .; d_gene: TRBD1; j_gene: TRBJ2-1; v_gene: TRBV10-1; CDR3aa: CASSESYRGRENEQFF; CDR3nt: TGCGCCAGCAGTGAGTCGTACAGGGGCAGGGAGAATGAGCAGTTCTTC
abundance: .; d_gene: .; j_gene: TRBJ1-1; v_gene: TRBV27; CDR3aa: CASSLWGAEAFF; CDR3nt: TGTGCCAGCAGCCTCTGGGGGGCTGAAGCTTTCTTT
abundance: few; d_gene: TRBD1; j_gene: TRBJ2-7; v_gene: TRBV19; CDR3aa: CASSIPGGYEQYF; CDR3nt: TGTGCCAGTAGTATCCCAGGGGGTTACGAGCAGTACTTC
abundance: .; d_gene: .; j_gene: TRBJ2-1; v_gene: TRBV5-1; CDR3aa: CASSLRGPYNEQFF; CDR3nt: TGCGCCAGCAGCTTACGGGGGCCCTACAATGAGCAGTTCTTC
abundance: .; d_gene: TRBD1; j_gene: TRBJ1-6; v_gene: TRBV11-2; CDR3aa: CASSPGGYNSPLHF; CDR3nt: TGTGCCAGCAGCCCAGGGGGCTATAATTCACCCCTCCACTTT
abundance: .; d_gene: .; j_gene: TRBJ1-6; v_gene: TRBV28; CDR3aa: CASSFPTGTLVDNSPLHF; CDR3nt: TGTGCCAGCAGTTTTCCAACCGGGACACTGGTCGATAATTCACCCCTCCACTTT
abundance: .; d_gene: .; j_gene: TRBJ1-1; v_gene: TRBV2; CDR3aa: CASSEMGSTEAFF; CDR3nt: TGTGCCAGCAGTGAAATGGGTTCCACTGAAGCTTTCTTT
abundance: .; d_gene: TRBD1; j_gene: TRBJ1-2; v_gene: TRBV28; CDR3aa: CASSYTGVANYGYTF; CDR3nt: TGTGCCAGCAGCTATACAGGGGTAGCTAACTATGGCTACACCTTC
abundance: .; d_gene: TRBD1; j_gene: TRBJ2-3; v_gene: TRBV6-5; CDR3aa: CASTMQGAGTDTQYF; CDR3nt: TGTGCCAGCACGATGCAGGGGGCCGGGACAGATACGCAGTATTTT
abundance: .; d_gene: TRBD1; j_gene: TRBJ1-2; v_gene: TRBV5-6; CDR3aa: CASRDTGGYGYTF; CDR3nt: TGTGCCAGCAGGGATACAGGGGGCTATGGCTACACCTTC
abundance: .; d_gene: .; j_gene: TRBJ2-2; v_gene: TRBV5-8; CDR3aa: CASPRDANTGELFF; CDR3nt: TGTGCCTCCCCCAGGGACGCGAACACCGGGGAGCTGTTTTTT
abundance: .; d_gene: TRBD2; j_gene: TRBJ2-1; v_gene: TRBV13; CDR3aa: CASSLAGGGNNEQFF; CDR3nt: TGTGCCAGCAGCTTAGCGGGGGGAGGGAACAATGAGCAGTTCTTC
abundance: .; d_gene: .; j_gene: TRBJ2-7; v_gene: TRBV19; CDR3aa: CASSINGFYEQYF; CDR3nt: TGTGCCAGTAGTATAAATGGTTTCTACGAGCAGTACTTC